One sample yielded the 28 T cell receptor beta chains listed below, sequenced in a study of T cells after yellow fever vaccination. MiXCR was run by TCRdb on the 5' RACE reads, yielding one entry per CDR3 protein. The sample lists approximately 260,000 distinct CDR3 sequences, roughly 5% occurring once. The sample consisted of CD4+ T cells sorted from PBMCs, taken on the day of the yellow fever booster vaccination. The source of these receptors is a man aged 18 to 30 who received the YFV17D yellow fever vaccine.

The sample holds many counts of this clonotype. The chain has TRBV20-1 and TRBJ2-5; D not resolved. CDR1 and CDR2 (germline): DFQATT, SNEGSKA (reference sequence). Trimming stripped 3 bases from V and 1 base from J, with 6 bases between. The CDR3 sequence is 12 residues long. The DNA for the CDR3 is TGCAGTGCTAGGGGCGGCCAAGAGACCCAGTACTTC. It specifies CSARGGQETQYF.

The chain employs TRBV20-1 and TRBJ2-5; D ambiguous. V lost 6 bases, J lost 10 bases, and 18 bases lay in between. Germline V gene lookup returns CDR1 DFQATT and CDR2 SNEGSKA (reference sequence). The CDR3 contains 12 residues. CDR3 amino acids: CSAPVGRWDQYF. Written as DNA, the CDR3 is TGCAGTGCCCCAGTAGGACGGTGGGACCAGTACTTC.

The rearrangement uses TRBV7-2 and TRBJ2-7; unclear D gene. CDR3 length equals 14 residues. Trimming left V 4 bases short and J 2 bases short, with 12 bases between. Germline CDR1 SGHTA, CDR2 FQGNSA. In nucleotides, the CDR3 is TGTGCCAGCAGCTCGTCCTCTGGGCCCTACGAGCAGTACTTC. Protein product: CASSSSSGPYEQYF.

This clonotype was recorded many times. The chain couples TRBV4-3 to TRBJ2-5; D is undetermined. The CDR3 is 13 amino acids. CDR1 LGHNA and CDR2 YSLEER come from the germline V gene. V dropped 6 bases and J dropped 0 bases, with 8 bases sitting between them. The chain's CDR3 is CASSLTHQETQYF. CDR3 nucleotide sequence: TGCGCCAGCAGTCTGACACACCAAGAGACCCAGTACTTC.

CDR3 coding DNA: TGTGCCAGCAGGTTAAGCGGCCAAGAGACCCAGTACTTC. Its protein is CASRLSGQETQYF. This chain connects TRBV12-3 or TRBV12-4 to TRBJ2-5, with D perhaps TRBD2 (5 bases). This CDR3 spans 13 amino acids. Deletions cut 6 bases from V and 1 base from J, with 9 bases between.

This clonotype has a handful of counts. The V call is TRBV29-1, the J call TRBJ2-3; 7 bases align to TRBD2. Losses at the gene ends were 7 bases for V and 2 bases for J; bases not matched to a gene: 9. This CDR3 has 14 residues. In germline, CDR1 is SQVTM, CDR2 ANQGSEA. CDR3 nucleotides: TGCAGCGCAATAGCGGGTAGTTTCACAGATACGCAGTATTTT. This sequence encodes CSAIAGSFTDTQYF.

In its sample, this clonotype was seen a few times. The V gene is TRBV4-3, the J gene TRBJ2-3; D possibly corresponds to TRBD2 (6 bases). The CDR3 extends over 15 amino acids. V gave up 3 bases and J gave up 4 bases, with 14 bases separating them. Germline loops: CDR1 LGHNA, CDR2 YSLEER. CDR3 DNA: TGCGCCAGCAGCCAGGAGGGGTTTTCGGCAGATACGCAGTATTTT. This sequence encodes CASSQEGFSADTQYF.

This clonotype occurred a few times. The CDR3 sequence: CASSQTGRVDSPLHF. For the CDR3, the DNA is TGTGCCAGCAGCCAAACGGGCAGGGTGGATTCACCCCTCCACTTT. The chain combines TRBV7-9 with TRBJ1-6, with a tentative D call TRBD1 (5 bases). The CDR3 extends over 15 amino acids. CDR1 is SEHNR and CDR2 is FQNEAQ in the germline V gene (reference sequence). V dropped 5 bases and J dropped 8 bases, with 16 bases sitting between them.

The chain combines TRBV12-3 or TRBV12-4 with TRBJ2-1, with 7 positions matching TRBD1. The CDR3 contains 15 residues. V trimming: 6 bases; J trimming: 3 bases; junction bases outside the gene matches: 8. The CDR3 DNA reads TGTGCCAGCAGCGCAACCCGGGACAGCTACAATGAGCAGTTCTTC. It specifies CASSATRDSYNEQFF.

This clonotype was observed a few times. The chain joins TRBV18 to TRBJ1-2, with D perhaps matching TRBD1 (5 bases). The CDR3 totals 12 residues. V shed 2 bases and J shed 8 bases, with 9 bases lying between them. Germline V gene data show CDR1 as KGHSH and CDR2 as LQKENI. The CDR3 nucleotides are TGTGCCAGCTCACCATCGAGGGACGGCTACACCTTC. Amino acid sequence: CASSPSRDGYTF.

This clonotype occurred a few times. The chain has TRBV6-5 and TRBJ1-2; TRBD1 is a possible D gene (6 bases). CDR1 is MNHEY and CDR2 is SVGAGI in the germline V gene. V dropped 6 bases and J dropped 4 bases, with 21 bases sitting between them. This CDR3 comprises 16 residues. CDR3 sequence (DNA): TGTGCCAGCAGCAACACGGGGGGGCGCCCCTCCTATGGCTACACCTTC. This codes for CASSNTGGRPSYGYTF.

V gene TRBV11-2 combines with J gene TRBJ2-1; perhaps TRBD2 as D (6 bases). The germline V gene encodes CDR1 SGHAT and CDR2 FQNNGV. The CDR3 length is 15 residues. Trimming removed 8 bases at V and 4 bases at J, with 18 bases between. CDR3 protein: CASVSAAGNYNEQFF. In DNA, the CDR3 is TGTGCCAGCGTCTCTGCGGCGGGGAATTACAATGAGCAGTTCTTC.

This clonotype was detected ten times or more. V usage is TRBV7-9 and J usage is TRBJ1-4, with a tentative D call TRBD1 (6 bases). This CDR3 spans 16 amino acids. Trimming pared 5 bases from V and 7 bases from J, leaving 20 bases between. CDR1 and CDR2 from the germline V gene are SEHNR and FQNEAQ (reference sequence). The CDR3 sequence is CASSSFKAGHLEKLFF. DNA of the CDR3: TGTGCCAGCAGCAGTTTTAAAGCGGGACACCTTGAAAAACTGTTTTTT.

This clonotype was counted many times. This chain links TRBV7-8 with TRBJ1-1; D unresolved. Germline assignment: CDR1 SGHVS and CDR2 FQNEAQ. This CDR3 is 12 amino acids long. Trimming cost V 5 bases and J 2 bases, with 6 bases left between them. CDR3 DNA sequence: TGTGCCAGCAGCATCCTTAACACTGAAGCTTTCTTT. Translated, it gives CASSILNTEAFF.

This clonotype showed up many times. The chain uses TRBV5-1 and TRBJ2-1; 8 nucleotides line up with TRBD2. CDR3 size: 14 residues. CDR1 SGHRS and CDR2 YFSETQ come from the germline V gene. The J segment lost 6 bases and the V segment lost 0 bases, leaving 2 bases of the junction unmatched. The CDR3 loop is CASSLGGGSNEQFF. CDR3 DNA sequence: TGCGCCAGCAGCTTGGGCGGGGGGTCCAATGAGCAGTTCTTC.

In its sample, this clonotype was seen a few times. This rearrangement joins TRBV4-2 to TRBJ2-4; the match to TRBD2 covers 15 bases. V lost 4 bases to trimming and J lost 0 bases; unmatched junction nucleotides: 4. The CDR3 is made up of 18 amino acids. Germline assignment: CDR1 LGHNA and CDR2 YNFKEQ. CDR3 amino acids: CASSPGTSGGLAKNIQYF. Written as DNA, the CDR3 is TGTGCCAGCAGCCCCGGGACTAGCGGGGGGTTAGCCAAAAACATTCAGTACTTC.

J is TRBJ2-1 and V is TRBV2, with TRBD1 as a possible D gene (6 bases). The germline V gene encodes CDR1 SNHLY and CDR2 FYNNEI. The CDR3 contains 13 residues. V lost 4 bases to trimming and J lost 9 bases, with 13 bases between them. CDR3 DNA sequence: TGTGCCAGCAGTGGAAACAAAGGGGGTGAGCAGTTCTTC. Its translation is CASSGNKGGEQFF. The whole variable domain, remainder taken from reference TRBV2 and TRBJ2-1, is EPEVTQTPSHQVTQMGQEVILRCVPISNHLYFYWYRQILGQKVEFLVSFYNNEISEKSEIFDDQFSVERPDGSNFTLKIRSTKLEDSAMYFCASSGNKGGEQFFGPGTRLTVL.

This clonotype was recorded a few times. The chain has TRBV28 and TRBJ1-5; D unclear. Germline CDR1 MDHEN, CDR2 SYDVKM. Deletions cut 10 bases from V and 4 bases from J, with 11 bases between. This CDR3 is 12 amino acids long. The CDR3 reads CAIAGRNQPQHF. DNA of the CDR3: TGTGCCATAGCGGGCCGTAATCAGCCCCAGCATTTT.

The table lists this clonotype with a few counts. The chain carries TRBV4-3 and TRBJ2-2; TRBD2 matches at 13 bases. The CDR3 covers 17 residues. Germline CDR1 reads LGHNA; CDR2 reads YSLEER. V trimming: 3 bases; J trimming: 6 bases; junction bases outside the gene matches: 7. CDR3 amino acids: CASSQSTSGGVAGELFF. As DNA, the CDR3 is TGCGCCAGCAGCCAGTCAACTAGCGGGGGGGTCGCCGGGGAGCTGTTTTTT.

This clonotype turned up a few times. CDR3 in DNA: TGTGCCGCTCGGACTCGGCATTCACCCCTCCACTTT. Translation: CAARTRHSPLHF. The chain is built from TRBV28 and TRBJ1-6; D unclear. Trimming cost V 11 bases and J 8 bases, with 13 bases left between them. Germline loops: CDR1 MDHEN, CDR2 SYDVKM. This CDR3 is built from 12 residues.

J is TRBJ2-5 and V is TRBV18; 10 bases align to TRBD1. The CDR3 loop spans 15 amino acids. V lost 6 bases, J lost 2 bases, and 6 bases stayed unmatched. Germline assignment: CDR1 KGHSH and CDR2 LQKENI. The CDR3 is CASSGQGGIQETQYF. The CDR3 bases are TGTGCCAGCTCCGGACAGGGGGGGATTCAAGAGACCCAGTACTTC.

This clonotype has only a few counts. This rearrangement joins TRBV9 to TRBJ2-5; a possible D gene is TRBD2 (6 bases). This CDR3 comprises 14 residues. V shed 0 bases and J shed 5 bases, with 11 bases lying between them. Looked up from germline, CDR1 is SGDLS and CDR2 is YYNGEE. The CDR3 region is CASSVVGGRETQYF. CDR3 DNA sequence: TGTGCCAGCAGCGTAGTCGGGGGAAGGGAGACCCAGTACTTC.

This clonotype was seen a handful of times. The rearrangement links TRBV6-1 to TRBJ2-2; 7 bases match TRBD1. CDR3 size: 14 residues. The V gene's germline CDR1 is MNHNS and CDR2 SASEGT. The V and J ends lost 4 bases and 6 bases, in that order; junction bases with no gene match: 5. This chain's CDR3 is CASSGQGIAGELFF. The CDR3 nucleotides read TGTGCCAGCAGTGGACAGGGTATCGCCGGGGAGCTGTTTTTT.

This clonotype was detected many times. The gene calls are TRBV4-3 and TRBJ2-1, with 8 bases that match TRBD2. In germline, CDR1 is LGHNA, CDR2 YSLEER. V was pared by 4 bases and J by 12 bases, with 17 bases of the junction left unmatched. The CDR3 runs 16 residues. The chain's CDR3 is CASSLALGVRGEGQFF. The DNA for the CDR3 is TGCGCCAGCAGCCTCGCCCTGGGAGTGCGGGGGGAGGGGCAGTTCTTC.

This clonotype was seen more than once but under ten times. The chain uses TRBV6-5 and TRBJ2-7, with D perhaps matching TRBD1 (6 bases). Looked up from germline, CDR1 is MNHEY and CDR2 is SVGAGI. V lost 0 bases and J lost 1, with 10 bases in between. This CDR3 region has 15 residues. The DNA of the CDR3 is TGTGCCAGCAGTTACTCGGCAGGGGTATCCTACGAGCAGTACTTC. It yields the protein CASSYSAGVSYEQYF.

This clonotype was counted at least ten times. The chain carries TRBV14 and TRBJ2-2; no clear D. Germline loops: CDR1 SGHDN, CDR2 FVKESK. The CDR3 is 13 amino acids. V was trimmed by 4 bases and J by 3 bases, leaving 6 bases between them. CDR3 residues: CASSPQDTGELFF. CDR3 coding DNA: TGTGCCAGCAGCCCCCAGGACACCGGGGAGCTGTTTTTT. Full variable domain (outside the CDR3, taken from reference TRBV14 and TRBJ2-2): EAGVTQFPSHSVIEKGQTVTLRCDPISGHDNLYWYRRVMGKEIKFLLHFVKESKQDESGMPNNRFLAERTGGTYSTLKVQPAELEDSGVYFCASSPQDTGELFFGEGSRLTVL.

This clonotype was seen a few times. The rearrangement links TRBV12-3 or TRBV12-4 to TRBJ2-3; D is perhaps TRBD1 (6 bases). Between the trimmed V and J ends, which lost 6 bases and 1 base, there was a span of 8 bases. CDR3 size: 13 residues. CDR3 nucleotides: TGTGCCAGCAGGAGGACAGGCACAGATACGCAGTATTTT. Amino acid sequence: CASRRTGTDTQYF.

This sequence joins TRBV29-1 and TRBJ2-1; D uncertain. This CDR3 contains 13 residues. Germline V gene data show CDR1 as SQVTM and CDR2 as ANQGSEA. V lost 1 base to trimming and J lost 7 bases, with 11 bases between them. The CDR3 coding sequence is TGCAGCGTTGAAGGTAGAAGGGTTAATGAGCAGTTCTTC. Amino acid sequence: CSVEGRRVNEQFF.